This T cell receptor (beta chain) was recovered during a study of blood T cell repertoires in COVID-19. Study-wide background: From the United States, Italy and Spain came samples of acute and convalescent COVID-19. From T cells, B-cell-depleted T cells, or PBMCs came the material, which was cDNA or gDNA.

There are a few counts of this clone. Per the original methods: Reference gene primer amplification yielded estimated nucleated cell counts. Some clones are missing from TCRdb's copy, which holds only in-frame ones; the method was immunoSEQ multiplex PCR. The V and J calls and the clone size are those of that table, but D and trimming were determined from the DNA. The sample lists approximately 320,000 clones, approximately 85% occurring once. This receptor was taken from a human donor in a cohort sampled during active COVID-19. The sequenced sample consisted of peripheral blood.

The CDR3 DNA sequence: TGTGCCAGCAGCTTAATGGAGGTGAACACTGAAGCTTTCTTT. Translating it yields CASSLMEVNTEAFF. The chain has TRBV7-9 and TRBJ1-1; D remains unclear. This CDR3 is 14 amino acids long. V lost 2 bases and J 0 bases, leaving 7 bases between the germline ends. Germline V gene lookup returns CDR1 SEHNR and CDR2 FQNEAQ (reference sequence).